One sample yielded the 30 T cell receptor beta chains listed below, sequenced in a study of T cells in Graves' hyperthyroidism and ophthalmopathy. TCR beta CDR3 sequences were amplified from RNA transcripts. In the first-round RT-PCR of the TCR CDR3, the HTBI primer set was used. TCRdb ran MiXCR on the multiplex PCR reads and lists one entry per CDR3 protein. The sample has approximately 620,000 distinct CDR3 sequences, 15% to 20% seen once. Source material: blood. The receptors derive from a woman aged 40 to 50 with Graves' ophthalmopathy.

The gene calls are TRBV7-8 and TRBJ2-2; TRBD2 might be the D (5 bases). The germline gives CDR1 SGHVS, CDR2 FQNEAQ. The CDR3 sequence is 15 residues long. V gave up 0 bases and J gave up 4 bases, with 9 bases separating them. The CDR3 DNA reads TGTGCCAGCAGCTTAGCCATAGGGAGCACCGGGGAGCTGTTTTTT. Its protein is CASSLAIGSTGELFF.

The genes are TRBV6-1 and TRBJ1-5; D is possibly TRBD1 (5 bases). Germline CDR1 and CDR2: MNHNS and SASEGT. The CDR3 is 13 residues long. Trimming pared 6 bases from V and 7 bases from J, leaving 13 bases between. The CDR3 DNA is TGTGCCAGCAGAGGGGCAGGGCACCAGCCCCAGCATTTT. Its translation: CASRGAGHQPQHF.

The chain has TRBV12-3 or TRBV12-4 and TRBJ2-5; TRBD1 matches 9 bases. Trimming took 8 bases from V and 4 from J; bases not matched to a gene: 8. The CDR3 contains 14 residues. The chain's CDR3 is CASRLQGAGETQYF. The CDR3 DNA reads TGTGCCAGCCGCTTACAGGGGGCGGGAGAGACCCAGTACTTC.

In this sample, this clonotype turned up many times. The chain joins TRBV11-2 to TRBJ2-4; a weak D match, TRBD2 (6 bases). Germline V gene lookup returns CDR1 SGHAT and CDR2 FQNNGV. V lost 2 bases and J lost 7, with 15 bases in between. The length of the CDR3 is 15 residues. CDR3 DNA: TGTGCCAGCAGCTTATCGGGGCGGGATTGGAACATTCAGTACTTC. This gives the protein CASSLSGRDWNIQYF.

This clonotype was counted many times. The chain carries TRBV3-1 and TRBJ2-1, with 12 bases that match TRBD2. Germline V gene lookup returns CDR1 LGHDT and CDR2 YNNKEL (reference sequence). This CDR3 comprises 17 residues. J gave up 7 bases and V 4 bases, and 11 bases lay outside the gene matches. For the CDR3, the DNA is TGTGCCAGCAGCCCCACTAGCGGGGGGTCTCGGGGTAATGAGCAGTTCTTC. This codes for CASSPTSGGSRGNEQFF.

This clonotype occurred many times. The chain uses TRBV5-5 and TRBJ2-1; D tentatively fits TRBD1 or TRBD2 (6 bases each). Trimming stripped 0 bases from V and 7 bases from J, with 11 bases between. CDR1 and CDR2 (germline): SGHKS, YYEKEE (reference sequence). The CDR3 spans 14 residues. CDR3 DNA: TGTGCCAGCAGCTTGGGCCAGGGGAGGAATGAGCAGTTCTTC. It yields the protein CASSLGQGRNEQFF.

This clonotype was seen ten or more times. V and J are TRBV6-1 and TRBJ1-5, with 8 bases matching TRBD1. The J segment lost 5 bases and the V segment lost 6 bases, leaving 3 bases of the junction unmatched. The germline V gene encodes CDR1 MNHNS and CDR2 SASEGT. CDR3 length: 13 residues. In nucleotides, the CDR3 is TGTGCCAGCAGAGGGACAGGAGATCAGCCCCAGCATTTT. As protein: CASRGTGDQPQHF.

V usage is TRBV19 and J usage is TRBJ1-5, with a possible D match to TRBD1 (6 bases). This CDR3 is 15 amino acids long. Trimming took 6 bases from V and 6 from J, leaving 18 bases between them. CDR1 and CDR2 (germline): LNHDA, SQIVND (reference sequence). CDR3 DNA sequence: TGTGCCAGTAGCCACGGACAGTTAGTCGGTCAGCCCCAGCATTTT. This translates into CASSHGQLVGQPQHF.

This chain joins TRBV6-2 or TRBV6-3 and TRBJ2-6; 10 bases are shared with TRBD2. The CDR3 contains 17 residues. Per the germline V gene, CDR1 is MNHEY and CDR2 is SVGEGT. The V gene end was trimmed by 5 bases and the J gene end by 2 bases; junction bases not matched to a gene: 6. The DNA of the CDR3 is TGTGCCAGCAGTCCAGAGCGGGGGGGACCTGGGGCCAACGTCCTGACTTTC. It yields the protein CASSPERGGPGANVLTF.

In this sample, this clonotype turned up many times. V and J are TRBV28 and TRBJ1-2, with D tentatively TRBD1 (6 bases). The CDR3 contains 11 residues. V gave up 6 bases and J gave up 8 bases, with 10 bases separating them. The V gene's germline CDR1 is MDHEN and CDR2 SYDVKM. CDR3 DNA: TGTGCCAGCAGCACAGGGTACGGCTACACCTTC. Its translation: CASSTGYGYTF.

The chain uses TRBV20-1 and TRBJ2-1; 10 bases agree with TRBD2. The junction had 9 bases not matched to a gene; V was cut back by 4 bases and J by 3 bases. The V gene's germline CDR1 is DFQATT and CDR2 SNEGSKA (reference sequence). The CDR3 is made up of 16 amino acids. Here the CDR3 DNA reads TGCAGTGCTAATAGCGGGAGGAATGTGAACTACAATGAGCAGTTCTTC. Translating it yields CSANSGRNVNYNEQFF.

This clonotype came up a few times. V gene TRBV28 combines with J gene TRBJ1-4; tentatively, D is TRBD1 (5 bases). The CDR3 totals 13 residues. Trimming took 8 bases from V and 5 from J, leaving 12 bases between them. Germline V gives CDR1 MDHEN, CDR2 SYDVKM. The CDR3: CASRVAGNEKLFF. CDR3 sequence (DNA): TGTGCCAGCCGGGTGGCAGGGAATGAAAAACTGTTTTTT.

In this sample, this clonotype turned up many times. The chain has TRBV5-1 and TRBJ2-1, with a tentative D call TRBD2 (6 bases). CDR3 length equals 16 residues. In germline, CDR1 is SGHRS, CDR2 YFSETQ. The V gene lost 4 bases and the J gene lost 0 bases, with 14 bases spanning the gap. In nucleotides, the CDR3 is TGCGCCAGCAGCCCGACCAGCGGGCACTCCTACAATGAGCAGTTCTTC. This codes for CASSPTSGHSYNEQFF.

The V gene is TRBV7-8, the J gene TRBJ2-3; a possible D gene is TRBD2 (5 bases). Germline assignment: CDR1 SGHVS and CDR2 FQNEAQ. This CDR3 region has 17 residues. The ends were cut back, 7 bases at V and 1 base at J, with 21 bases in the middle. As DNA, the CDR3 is TGTGCCAGCACCCCCCTCCCGGGATTGATGGGCACAGATACGCAGTATTTT. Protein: CASTPLPGLMGTDTQYF.

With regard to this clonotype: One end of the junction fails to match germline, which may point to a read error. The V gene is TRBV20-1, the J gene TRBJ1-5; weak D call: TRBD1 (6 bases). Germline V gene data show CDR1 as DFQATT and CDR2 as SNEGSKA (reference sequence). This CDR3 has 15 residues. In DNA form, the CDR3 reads TGCAGTGCTCGAGACAGGACGTATAGCAATCAGCCCCAGCATTTT. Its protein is CSARDRTYSNQPQHF.

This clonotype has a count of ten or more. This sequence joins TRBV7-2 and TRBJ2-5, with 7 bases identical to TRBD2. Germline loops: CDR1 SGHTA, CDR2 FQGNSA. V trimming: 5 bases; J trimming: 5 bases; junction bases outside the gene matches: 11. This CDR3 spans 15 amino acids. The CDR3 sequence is CASSPEYSGFETQYF. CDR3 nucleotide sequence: TGTGCCAGCAGCCCGGAATATAGCGGGTTTGAGACCCAGTACTTC.

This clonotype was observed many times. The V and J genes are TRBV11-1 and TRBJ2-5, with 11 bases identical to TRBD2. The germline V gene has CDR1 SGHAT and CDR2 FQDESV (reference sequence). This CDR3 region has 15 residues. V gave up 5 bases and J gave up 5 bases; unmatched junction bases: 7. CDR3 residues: CASSRSGTSGETQYF. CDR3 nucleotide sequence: TGTGCCAGCAGCCGTTCCGGGACTAGCGGTGAGACCCAGTACTTC.

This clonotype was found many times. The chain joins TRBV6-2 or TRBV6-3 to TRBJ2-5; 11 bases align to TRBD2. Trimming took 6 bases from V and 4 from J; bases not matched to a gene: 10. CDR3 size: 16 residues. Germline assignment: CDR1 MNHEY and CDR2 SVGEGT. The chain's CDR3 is CASRGASGRLGETQYF. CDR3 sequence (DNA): TGTGCCAGCAGGGGGGCTAGCGGGAGGCTGGGAGAGACCCAGTACTTC.

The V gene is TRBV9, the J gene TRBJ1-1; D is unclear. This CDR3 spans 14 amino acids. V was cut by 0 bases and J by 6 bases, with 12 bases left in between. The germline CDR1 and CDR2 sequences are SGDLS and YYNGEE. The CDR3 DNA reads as TGTGCCAGCAGCGTAGCTACTTCGGGGTCTGAAGCTTTCTTT. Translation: CASSVATSGSEAFF.

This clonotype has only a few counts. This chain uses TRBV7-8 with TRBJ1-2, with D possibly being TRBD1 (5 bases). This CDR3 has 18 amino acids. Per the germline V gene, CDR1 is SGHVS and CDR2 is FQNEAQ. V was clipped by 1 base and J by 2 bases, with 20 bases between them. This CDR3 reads CASSLGGVTFGGNYGYTF. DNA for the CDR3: TGTGCCAGCAGCTTAGGGGGAGTCACCTTTGGGGGGAACTATGGCTACACCTTC.

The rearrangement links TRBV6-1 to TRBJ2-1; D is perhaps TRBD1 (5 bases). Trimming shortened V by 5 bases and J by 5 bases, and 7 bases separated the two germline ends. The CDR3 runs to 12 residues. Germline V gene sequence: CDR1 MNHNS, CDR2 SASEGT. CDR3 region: CASSSQDNEQFF. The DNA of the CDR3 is TGTGCCAGCAGTTCACAGGACAATGAGCAGTTCTTC.

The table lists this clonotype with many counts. CDR3 in amino acids: CASSYGPPSQETQYF. CDR3 coding DNA: TGTGCCAGCTCCTACGGCCCCCCTTCCCAAGAGACCCAGTACTTC. The chain employs TRBV18 and TRBJ2-5; D gene uncertain. CDR1 is KGHSH and CDR2 is LQKENI in the germline V gene. The CDR3 extends over 15 amino acids. Trimming pared 6 bases from V and 1 base from J, leaving 15 bases between.

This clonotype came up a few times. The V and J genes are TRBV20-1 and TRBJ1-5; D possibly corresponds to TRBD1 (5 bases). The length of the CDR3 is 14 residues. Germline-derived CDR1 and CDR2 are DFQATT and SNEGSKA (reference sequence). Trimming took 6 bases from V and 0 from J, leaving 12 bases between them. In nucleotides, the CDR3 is TGCAGTGCAACCCCCGGGGGTAGCAATCAGCCCCAGCATTTT. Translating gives CSATPGGSNQPQHF.

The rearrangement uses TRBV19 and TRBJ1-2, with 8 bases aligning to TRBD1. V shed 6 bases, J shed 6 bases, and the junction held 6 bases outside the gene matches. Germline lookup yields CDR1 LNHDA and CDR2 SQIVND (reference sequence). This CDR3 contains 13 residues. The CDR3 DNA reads TGTGCCAGTAGGCACGACAGGGGAAATGGCTACACCTTC. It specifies CASRHDRGNGYTF.

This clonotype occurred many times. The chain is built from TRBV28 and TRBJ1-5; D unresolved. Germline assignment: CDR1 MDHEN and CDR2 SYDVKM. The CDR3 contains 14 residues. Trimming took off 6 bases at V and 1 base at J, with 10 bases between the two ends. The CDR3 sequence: CASSPLVSNQPQHF. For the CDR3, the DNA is TGTGCCAGCAGCCCTTTGGTGAGCAATCAGCCCCAGCATTTT.

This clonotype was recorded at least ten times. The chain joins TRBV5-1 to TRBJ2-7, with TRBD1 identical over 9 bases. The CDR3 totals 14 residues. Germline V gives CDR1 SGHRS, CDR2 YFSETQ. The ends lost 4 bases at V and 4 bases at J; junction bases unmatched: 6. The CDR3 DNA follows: TGCGCCAGCAGCAGGACAGGGGCCGAATACGAGCAGTACTTC. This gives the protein CASSRTGAEYEQYF.

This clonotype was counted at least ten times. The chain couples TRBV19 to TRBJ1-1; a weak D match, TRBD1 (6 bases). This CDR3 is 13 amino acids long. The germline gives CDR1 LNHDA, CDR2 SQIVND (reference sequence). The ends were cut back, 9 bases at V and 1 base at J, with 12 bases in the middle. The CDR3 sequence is CASSATGNTEAFF. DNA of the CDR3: TGTGCCAGCTCCGCGACAGGGAACACTGAAGCTTTCTTT.

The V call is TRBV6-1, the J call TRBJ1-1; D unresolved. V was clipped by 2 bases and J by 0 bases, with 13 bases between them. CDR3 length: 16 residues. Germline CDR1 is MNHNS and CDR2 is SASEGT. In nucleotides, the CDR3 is TGTGCCAGCAGTGAATCCATAGGACGTTTGAACACTGAAGCTTTCTTT. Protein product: CASSESIGRLNTEAFF.

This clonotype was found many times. The CDR3 region has the DNA TGTGCCAGCCACTCTCCCGCGAACACCGGGGAGCTGTTTTTT. It is translated as CASHSPANTGELFF. The rearrangement joins TRBV11-2 to TRBJ2-2, with no clear D. Germline CDR1 SGHAT, CDR2 FQNNGV. The CDR3 is made up of 14 amino acids. Trimming pared 8 bases from V and 0 bases from J, leaving 10 bases between.

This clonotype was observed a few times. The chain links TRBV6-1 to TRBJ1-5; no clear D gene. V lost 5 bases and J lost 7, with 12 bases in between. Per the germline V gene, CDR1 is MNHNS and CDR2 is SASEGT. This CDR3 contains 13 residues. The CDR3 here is CASSLLMNQPQHF. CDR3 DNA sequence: TGTGCCAGCAGTCTCCTGATGAACCAGCCCCAGCATTTT.